This TCR beta chain was observed in a study of T cell repertoires in cytomegalovirus infection. Points from the study as a whole: Identification of carriers of CMV plus the relevant HLA was achieved through cumulative public TCR beta family frequency. It was HLA-C-restricted CMV-specific TCR beta clonotypes that dominated the response ex vivo.

TCRdb fed the reads into MiXCR, producing one record per CDR3 protein. Among about 450,000 distinct CDR3 sequences listed, approximately 31% were seen once. This clonotype was observed at least ten times. As yet, its antigen is unknown. Germline loops: CDR1 SEHNR, CDR2 FQNEAQ (reference sequence). The CDR3 covers 17 residues. J lost 5 bases, V lost 5 bases, and 14 bases had no gene match. Sequencing used PBMCs. This receptor was identified in a human donor in good health (CMV status not recorded). Some clones in this sample may be carry-over from other donors' samples. V and J are TRBV7-9 and TRBJ1-5, with 8 positions matching TRBD1. The CDR3 loop is CASSNRRDTGGDQPQHF. The CDR3, as DNA: TGTGCCAGCAGCAACCGAAGGGACACAGGGGGAGATCAGCCCCAGCATTTT.